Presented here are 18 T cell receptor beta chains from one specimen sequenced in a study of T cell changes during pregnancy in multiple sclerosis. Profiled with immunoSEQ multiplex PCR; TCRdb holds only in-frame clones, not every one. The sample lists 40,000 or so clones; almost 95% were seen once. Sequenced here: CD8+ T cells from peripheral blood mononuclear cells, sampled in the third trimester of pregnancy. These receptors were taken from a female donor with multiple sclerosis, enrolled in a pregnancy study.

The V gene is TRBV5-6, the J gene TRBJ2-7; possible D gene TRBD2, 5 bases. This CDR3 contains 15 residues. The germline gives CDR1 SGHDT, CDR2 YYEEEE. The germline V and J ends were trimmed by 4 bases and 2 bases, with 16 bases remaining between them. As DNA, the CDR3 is TGTGCCAGCAGCAGCGAGGAGGAAGGGACCTACGAGCAGTACTTC. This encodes CASSSEEEGTYEQYF.

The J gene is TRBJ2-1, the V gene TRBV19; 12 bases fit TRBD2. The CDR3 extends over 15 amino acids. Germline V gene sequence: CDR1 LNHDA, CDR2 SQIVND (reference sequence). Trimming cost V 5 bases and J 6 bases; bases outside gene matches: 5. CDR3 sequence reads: CASSPMTSGSNEQFF. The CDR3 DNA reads TGTGCCAGTAGTCCGATGACTAGCGGGAGCAATGAGCAGTTCTTC.

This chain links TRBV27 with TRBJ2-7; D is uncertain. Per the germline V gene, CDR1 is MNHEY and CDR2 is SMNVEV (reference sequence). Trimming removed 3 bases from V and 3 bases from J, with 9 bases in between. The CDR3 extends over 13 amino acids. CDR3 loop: CASSFTVGYEQYF. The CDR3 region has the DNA TGTGCCAGCAGTTTCACAGTGGGCTACGAGCAGTACTTC.

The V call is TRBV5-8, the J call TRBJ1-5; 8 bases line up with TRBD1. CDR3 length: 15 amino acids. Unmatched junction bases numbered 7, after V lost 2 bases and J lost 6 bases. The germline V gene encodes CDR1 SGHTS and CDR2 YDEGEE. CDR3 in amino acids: CASSLLTGGGQPQHF. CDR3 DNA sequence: TGTGCCAGCAGCTTATTAACAGGGGGGGGTCAGCCCCAGCATTTT.

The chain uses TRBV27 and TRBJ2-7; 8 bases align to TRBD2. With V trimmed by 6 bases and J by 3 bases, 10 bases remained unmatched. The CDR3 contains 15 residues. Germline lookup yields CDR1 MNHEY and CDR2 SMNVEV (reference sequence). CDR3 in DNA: TGTGCCAGCAGCGAGGCGGGGGGAGCCAACTACGAGCAGTACTTC. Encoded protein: CASSEAGGANYEQYF.

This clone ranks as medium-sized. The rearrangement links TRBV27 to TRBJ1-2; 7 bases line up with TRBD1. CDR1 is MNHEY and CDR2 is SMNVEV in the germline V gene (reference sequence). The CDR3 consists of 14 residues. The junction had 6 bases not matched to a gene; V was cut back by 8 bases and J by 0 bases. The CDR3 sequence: CASAIQGANYGYTF. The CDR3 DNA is TGTGCCAGCGCTATTCAGGGGGCTAACTATGGCTACACCTTC.

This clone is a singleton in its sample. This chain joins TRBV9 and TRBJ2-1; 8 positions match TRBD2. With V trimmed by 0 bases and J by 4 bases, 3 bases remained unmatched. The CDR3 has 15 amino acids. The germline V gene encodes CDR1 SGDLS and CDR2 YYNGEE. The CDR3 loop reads CASSVELAVYNEQFF. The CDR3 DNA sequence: TGTGCCAGCAGCGTAGAACTAGCGGTATACAATGAGCAGTTCTTC.

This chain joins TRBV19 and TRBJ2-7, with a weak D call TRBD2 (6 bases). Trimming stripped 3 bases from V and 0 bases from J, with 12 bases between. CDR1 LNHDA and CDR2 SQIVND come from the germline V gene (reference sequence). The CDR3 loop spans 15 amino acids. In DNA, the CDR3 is TGTGCCAGTAGTATCTACGGGGGTACCTCCTACGAGCAGTACTTC. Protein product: CASSIYGGTSYEQYF. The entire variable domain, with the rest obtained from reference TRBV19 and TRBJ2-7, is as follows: DGGITQSPKYLFRKEGQNVTLSCEQNLNHDAMYWYRQDPGQGLRLIYYSQIVNDFQKGDIAEGYSVSREKKESFPLTVTSAQKNPTAFYLCASSIYGGTSYEQYFGPGTRLTVT.

The CDR3, as DNA: TGCGCCAGCAGCTTGACTCAGGGGTACACCGGGGAGCTGTTTTTT. Its translation is CASSLTQGYTGELFF. This rearrangement joins TRBV5-1 to TRBJ2-2; possibly TRBD1 for D (6 bases). The germline V gene encodes CDR1 SGHRS and CDR2 YFSETQ. Trimming cost V 1 base and J 3 bases, with 10 bases left between them. The CDR3 has 15 amino acids. The whole variable domain, remainder taken from reference TRBV5-1 and TRBJ2-2, is KAGVTQTPRYLIKTRGQQVTLSCSPISGHRSVSWYQQTPGQGLQFLFEYFSETQRNKGNFPGRFSGRQFSNSRSEMNVSTLELGDSALYLCASSLTQGYTGELFFGEGSRLTVL.

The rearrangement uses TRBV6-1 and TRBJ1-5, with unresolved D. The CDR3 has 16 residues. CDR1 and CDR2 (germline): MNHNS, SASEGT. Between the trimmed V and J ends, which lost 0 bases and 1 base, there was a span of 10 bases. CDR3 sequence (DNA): TGTGCCAGCAGTGAAGCTTTGAGGTCCAGCAATCAGCCCCAGCATTTT. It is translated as CASSEALRSSNQPQHF.

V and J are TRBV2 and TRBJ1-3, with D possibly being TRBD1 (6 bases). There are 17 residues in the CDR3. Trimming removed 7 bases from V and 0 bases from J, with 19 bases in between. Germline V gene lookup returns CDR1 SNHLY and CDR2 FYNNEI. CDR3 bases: TGTGCCAGCAACTATAGGACAGCCATCAGCTCTGGAAACACCATATATTTT. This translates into CASNYRTAISSGNTIYF. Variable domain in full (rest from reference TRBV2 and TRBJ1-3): EPEVTQTPSHQVTQMGQEVILRCVPISNHLYFYWYRQILGQKVEFLVSFYNNEISEKSEIFDDQFSVERPDGSNFTLKIRSTKLEDSAMYFCASNYRTAISSGNTIYFGEGSWLTVV.

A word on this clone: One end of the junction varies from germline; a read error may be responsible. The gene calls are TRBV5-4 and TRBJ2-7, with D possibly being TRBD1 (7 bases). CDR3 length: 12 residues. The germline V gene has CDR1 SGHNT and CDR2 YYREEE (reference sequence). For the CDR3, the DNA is TGTGCCAGCAGCTTCGGGGGACAGAACCAAATTTTC. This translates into CASSFGGQNQIF.

CDR3 nucleotide sequence: TGTGCCAGTAGTAGGGGCGGGAGCGACTACAATGAGCAGTTCTTC. This codes for CASSRGGSDYNEQFF. The rearrangement joins TRBV19 to TRBJ2-1; 7 bases align to TRBD2. Germline V gene sequence: CDR1 LNHDA, CDR2 SQIVND (reference sequence). The CDR3 consists of 15 residues. Trimming cost V 4 bases and J 3 bases; bases outside gene matches: 6.

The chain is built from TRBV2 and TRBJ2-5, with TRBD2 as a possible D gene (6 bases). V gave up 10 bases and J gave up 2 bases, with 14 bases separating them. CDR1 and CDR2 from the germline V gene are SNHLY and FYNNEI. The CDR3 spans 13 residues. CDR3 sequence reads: CATRVGGQETQYF. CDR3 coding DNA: TGTGCCACCCGGGTGGGGGGACAAGAGACCCAGTACTTC.

CDR3 region: CASSFFTSGRTREQYF. The CDR3 nucleotides read TGTGCCAGCAGCTTTTTTACTAGCGGGAGAACGCGCGAGCAGTACTTC. The gene calls are TRBV7-9 and TRBJ2-7; 11 positions agree with TRBD2. V shed 3 bases, J shed 6 bases, and the junction held 10 bases outside the gene matches. From germline, CDR1 is SEHNR and CDR2 FQNEAQ (reference sequence). The CDR3 has 16 amino acids.

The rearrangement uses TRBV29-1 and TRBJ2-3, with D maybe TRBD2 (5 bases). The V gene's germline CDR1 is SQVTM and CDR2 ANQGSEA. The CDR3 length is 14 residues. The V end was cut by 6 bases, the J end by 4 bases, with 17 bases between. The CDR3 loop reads CSVVWGEFPDTQYF. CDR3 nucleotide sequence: TGCAGCGTGGTGTGGGGAGAGTTCCCAGATACGCAGTATTTT.

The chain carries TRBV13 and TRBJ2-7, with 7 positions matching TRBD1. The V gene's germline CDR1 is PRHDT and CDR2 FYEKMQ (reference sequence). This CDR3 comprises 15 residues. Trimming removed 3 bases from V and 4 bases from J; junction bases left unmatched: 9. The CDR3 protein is CASSFTGQRTYEQYF. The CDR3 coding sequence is TGTGCCAGCAGCTTTACGGGACAGAGAACTTACGAGCAGTACTTC.

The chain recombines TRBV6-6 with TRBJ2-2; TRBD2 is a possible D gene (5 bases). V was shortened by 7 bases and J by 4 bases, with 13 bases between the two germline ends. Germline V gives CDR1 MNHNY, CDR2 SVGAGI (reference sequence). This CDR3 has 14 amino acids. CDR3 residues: CASTLGVFTGELFF. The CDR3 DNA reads TGTGCCAGCACCCTCGGGGTTTTCACCGGGGAGCTGTTTTTT.